Below are 13 T cell receptor beta chains sequenced from a single sample in a study of blood T cells in healthy people across ages. Combining a sample-barcoded 5' primer with a J-beta primer mix, a second PCR ran for about 6 to 12 cycles. TCRdb independently ran MiXCR on the 5' RACE reads; one entry per CDR3 protein. The sample lists more than 650,000 distinct CDR3 sequences; 20% to 25% were seen once. What was sequenced was blood. The receptors were sampled from a man aged 65-85 years in good health.

J is TRBJ2-2 and V is TRBV10-2; 8 bases are shared with TRBD1. J was trimmed by 3 bases and V by 6 bases; bases with no gene match: 6. This CDR3 region has 15 residues. The germline V gene has CDR1 WSHSY and CDR2 SAAADI. The chain's CDR3 is CASRAQQGDTGELFF. Here the CDR3 DNA reads TGCGCCAGCAGAGCCCAACAGGGGGACACCGGGGAGCTGTTTTTT.

The genes are TRBV11-3 and TRBJ2-1; tentatively, D is TRBD1 (6 bases). Trimming removed 0 bases at V and 6 bases at J, with 9 bases between. CDR1 SGHNT and CDR2 YENEEA come from the germline V gene. The CDR3 is 14 amino acids. CDR3 DNA sequence: TGTGCCAGCAGCTTAGAGACAGGTTTCAATGAGCAGTTCTTC. Its translation is CASSLETGFNEQFF.

The chain joins TRBV12-3 or TRBV12-4 to TRBJ1-5, with 10 bases fitting TRBD1. This CDR3 comprises 15 residues. V dropped 5 bases and J dropped 6; count of bases not matched to a gene: 7. CDR3 nucleotides: TGTGCCAGCAGTACCGGGACAGGGGTCCGTCAGCCCCAGCATTTT. Amino acids: CASSTGTGVRQPQHF.

Details on this clonotype: At one end, the junction sequence differs from germline, possibly due to a read error. This chain's CDR3 is CASSLGDSFSSTDAQYF. In DNA, the CDR3 is TGCGCCAGCAGCTTGGGGGACAGTTTCTCTAGCACAGATGCGCAGTACTTT. The chain carries TRBV5-1 and TRBJ2-3; 7 bases align to TRBD1. CDR1 and CDR2 (germline): SGHRS, YFSETQ. The CDR3 totals 17 residues.

This clonotype was seen more than once but under ten times. A read error may explain this, as a much larger clone is one base away. The V gene is TRBV20-1, the J gene TRBJ2-3; unclear D gene. The germline V gene has CDR1 DFQATT and CDR2 SNEGSKA (reference sequence). CDR3 length: 10 residues. The CDR3 sequence is CSAPMGTRYF. CDR3 sequence (DNA): TGCAGTGCTCCCATGGGTACGCGGTATTTT.

The V call is TRBV20-1, the J call TRBJ2-2; 10 nucleotides line up with TRBD2. With 1 base clipped from V and 2 bases from J, the junction kept 4 bases outside the gene matches. The CDR3 is 16 amino acids. The germline V gene has CDR1 DFQATT and CDR2 SNEGSKA (reference sequence). The CDR3 region is CSARALLAGNTGELFF. The CDR3 DNA is TGCAGTGCTAGAGCCCTACTAGCGGGAAACACCGGGGAGCTGTTTTTT.

The V gene is TRBV6-5, the J gene TRBJ2-3; a weak D match, TRBD2 (5 bases). Trimming shortened V by 2 bases and J by 0 bases, and 9 bases separated the two germline ends. CDR3 size: 15 residues. Germline V gene data show CDR1 as MNHEY and CDR2 as SVGAGI. The DNA for the CDR3 is TGTGCCAGCAGTTACCGAGGGCGTAGCACAGATACGCAGTATTTT. It yields the protein CASSYRGRSTDTQYF.

This chain connects TRBV20-1 to TRBJ1-2; D call uncertain. Between the trimmed V and J ends, which lost 3 bases and 7 bases, there was a span of 3 bases. The germline V gene has CDR1 DFQATT and CDR2 SNEGSKA (reference sequence). The CDR3 is 9 residues long. This CDR3 is CSARIGYTF. CDR3 DNA sequence: TGCAGTGCTAGGATTGGCTACACCTTC.

This clonotype was recorded a few times. The genes are TRBV18 and TRBJ2-5; D gene uncertain. With 0 bases removed from V and 2 bases from J, the gap between germline ends came to 10 bases. The CDR3 has 15 amino acids. Germline values: CDR1 KGHSH, CDR2 LQKENI. The CDR3 here is CASSPPGRYQETQYF. In DNA form, the CDR3 reads TGTGCCAGCTCACCACCCGGCAGATATCAAGAGACCCAGTACTTC.

The sample holds a few counts of this clonotype. The genes are TRBV5-1 and TRBJ2-7; D gene ambiguous. Germline V gene sequence: CDR1 SGHRS, CDR2 YFSETQ. V shed 10 bases and J shed 1 base, with 12 bases lying between them. The CDR3 has 12 residues. This CDR3 reads CACGQDSYEQYF. DNA for the CDR3: TGCGCCTGCGGTCAGGATTCCTACGAGCAGTACTTC.

This chain uses TRBV14 with TRBJ2-3, with D maybe TRBD2 (6 bases). V was cut by 4 bases and J by 0 bases, with 14 bases left in between. Germline values: CDR1 SGHDN, CDR2 FVKESK. The CDR3 contains 16 residues. CDR3 region: CASSPLSGTSTDTQYF. CDR3 in DNA: TGTGCCAGCAGCCCCCTTTCCGGGACTAGCACAGATACGCAGTATTTT. Variable domain in full (rest from reference TRBV14 and TRBJ2-3): EAGVTQFPSHSVIEKGQTVTLRCDPISGHDNLYWYRRVMGKEIKFLLHFVKESKQDESGMPNNRFLAERTGGTYSTLKVQPAELEDSGVYFCASSPLSGTSTDTQYFGPGTRLTVL.

This clonotype was counted at least ten times. This chain uses TRBV29-1 with TRBJ2-3; 9 bases map to TRBD1. V shed 8 bases, J shed 3 bases, and the junction held 9 bases outside the gene matches. In germline, CDR1 is SQVTM, CDR2 ANQGSEA. The length of the CDR3 is 14 residues. The CDR3 is CSSSDRGFTDTQYF. DNA of the CDR3: TGCAGCTCCTCGGACAGGGGTTTTACAGATACGCAGTATTTT.

The chain combines TRBV24-1 with TRBJ2-5; 10 bases fit TRBD1. Germline assignment: CDR1 KGHDR and CDR2 SFDVKD. With 3 bases clipped from V and 4 bases from J, the junction kept 4 bases outside the gene matches. The CDR3 covers 15 residues. The CDR3 coding sequence is TGTGCCACCAGTGATACCCGGGACAGGGGAGAGACCCAGTACTTC. Its translation: CATSDTRDRGETQYF.